The following is a T cell receptor beta chain sequence with its context. Its matching antigen is unknown. This entry comes from a study of T cells in tumors after PD-1 blockade. Study-wide background: Prior checkpoint blockade, systemic immunosuppressant use, or anti-cancer therapy within 4 weeks excluded patients. Either cemiplimab 350 mg every 2 weeks or pembrolizumab 200 mg every 3 weeks was given. Daily vismodegib 150 mg continued in a subset of anti-PD-1-treated patients. General study findings and limits: Blood contained approximately 41% of the tumor's TCR clonotypes.

The germline V gene has CDR1 KGHSH and CDR2 LQKENI. Unmatched junction bases numbered 6, after V lost 3 bases and J lost 8 bases. This CDR3 has 15 residues. Generated by immunoSEQ multiplex PCR, the TCRdb table keeps only in-frame clones and is missing some. The repertoire holds 45,000 to 60,000 clones, around 85% seen once, with roughly 4% in the top ten. This rearrangement joins TRBV18 to TRBJ1-4; TRBD1 agrees at 10 bases. Sequencing used PBMCs, obtained before anti-PD-1 treatment. The origin of this receptor is a human donor with basal cell carcinoma. The CDR3 DNA reads TGTGCCAGCTCACCCAAGGACAGGGGGAACGAAAAACTGTTTTTT. The encoded protein is CASSPKDRGNEKLFF.